The T cell receptor beta chain under discussion was sequenced for a study of T cells after yellow fever vaccination. Study-level points and caveats: Among primary-vaccination clones, most reappeared after the booster, at 95% to 96% for CD4 and roughly 90% for CD8. Repertoires sorted by FACS could include abundant clonotypes that are contaminants from the bulk population.

This clonotype has a count of ten or more. Its antigen is undetermined. As TCR cDNA was made by 5'RACE template switching, a universal primer site and UMIs were added. TCRdb independently ran MiXCR on the 5' RACE reads; one entry per CDR3 protein. The sample lists approximately 70,000 distinct CDR3 sequences, about 7.7% occurring once. The CDR3 contains 19 residues. Germline assignment: CDR1 SGHVS and CDR2 FNYEAQ. V was pared by 5 bases and J by 1 base, with 23 bases between. This specimen was CD8+ T cells sorted from PBMCs, taken more than 8 days after the first yellow fever vaccination. The gene calls are TRBV7-6 and TRBJ2-2; a possible D gene is TRBD2 (6 bases). The sequence was obtained from a man younger than 30 who received the YFV17D yellow fever vaccine. This CDR3 reads CASSTSRDLQTRNTGELFF. For the CDR3, the DNA is TGTGCCAGCAGCACAAGCCGGGACTTACAGACCCGGAACACCGGGGAGCTGTTTTTT. The full variable domain, completed using reference TRBV7-6 and TRBJ2-2, is GAGVSQSPRYKVTKRGQDVALRCDPISGHVSLYWYRQALGQGPEFLTYFNYEAQQDKSGLPNDRFSAERPEGSISTLTIQRTEQRDSAMYRCASSTSRDLQTRNTGELFFGEGSRLTVL.